The next 28 T cell receptor beta chains were all read from a single sample in a study of long-term antiretroviral therapy in people with HIV. The assay used was immunoSEQ (version v3.0), run at survey level. The method was immunoSEQ multiplex PCR; TCRdb's version includes in-frame clones alone and lacks a portion of them. The sample records more than 15,000 clones, almost 90% being singletons. Sample: unsorted PBMCs, taken 2.3 to 2.4 years before starting antiretroviral therapy. The source is a woman aged 25 to 39 with HIV.

This rearrangement joins TRBV7-2 to TRBJ2-7; 9 nucleotides align to TRBD2. The V gene's germline CDR1 is SGHTA and CDR2 FQGNSA. The CDR3 sequence is 14 residues long. V gave up 6 bases and J gave up 2 bases; unmatched junction bases: 5. CDR3 in DNA: TGTGCCAGCAGTCCGACTAGCGGACCCTACGAGCAGTACTTC. The encoded protein is CASSPTSGPYEQYF. Variable domain in full (rest from reference TRBV7-2 and TRBJ2-7): GAGVSQSPSNKVTEKGKDVELRCDPISGHTALYWYRQSLGQGLEFLIYFQGNSAPDKSGLPSDRFSAERTGGSVSTLTIQRTQQEDSAVYLCASSPTSGPYEQYFGPGTRLTVT.

The chain links TRBV18 to TRBJ1-2; D is undetermined. Deletions cut 6 bases from V and 2 bases from J, with 19 bases between. The V gene's germline CDR1 is KGHSH and CDR2 LQKENI. The CDR3 totals 16 residues. CDR3 bases: TGTGCCAGCTCCTCACAAAAATCAACAGCGAACTATGGCTACACCTTC. This gives the protein CASSSQKSTANYGYTF.

The V gene is TRBV21-1, the J gene TRBJ2-5; the DNA was not used to check the table's D call, TRBD2. TRBV21-1 represents a pseudogene. The CDR3 length is 20 residues. Here the CDR3 DNA reads TGTGCCAGCAGCAAAAAATGGGGACTGGGAAGACTAGCGGTACAAGAGACCCAGTACTTC. It yields the protein CASSKKWGLGRLAVQETQYF.

The rearrangement uses TRBV10-1 and TRBJ2-5; either TRBD1 or TRBD2 may fit D (5 bases each). The V end lost 3 bases, the J end lost 5 bases, and 13 bases lay between the germline ends. Germline V lookup: CDR1 WNHNN, CDR2 SYGVQD (reference sequence). CDR3 size: 14 residues. The CDR3 region is CASSEGGTGETQYF. The CDR3, as DNA: TGCGCCAGCAGTGAAGGTGGGACGGGCGAGACCCAGTACTTC.

The CDR3 DNA is TGTGCCTGGAGTAACAGGGGTAGGGTGGCTAATGAAAAACTGTTTTTT. Translated, it gives CAWSNRGRVANEKLFF. The chain combines TRBV30 with TRBJ1-4, with 7 bases that match TRBD1. The CDR3 is 16 residues long. CDR1 and CDR2 from the germline V gene are GTSNPN and SVGIG (reference sequence). With V trimmed by 2 bases and J by 3 bases, 9 bases remained unmatched.

In DNA, the CDR3 is TGTGCCAGCAGCCGCGGCGGGGTTAGACAGCCCCAGCATTTT. It codes for CASSRGGVRQPQHF. The chain links TRBV6-6 to TRBJ1-5; D remains unclear. With 6 bases removed from V and 7 bases from J, the gap between germline ends came to 16 bases. The V gene's germline CDR1 is MNHNY and CDR2 SVGAGI (reference sequence). This CDR3 contains 14 residues.

The V call is TRBV4-3, the J call TRBJ2-2; the D is unclear. The CDR3 contains 15 residues. Germline CDR1 is LGHNA and CDR2 is YSLEER. Trimming removed 1 base from V and 4 bases from J, with 10 bases in between. The chain's CDR3 is CASSQGSYFTGELFF. In nucleotides, the CDR3 is TGCGCCAGCAGCCAAGGGTCATATTTCACCGGGGAGCTGTTTTTT.

This chain connects TRBV7-9 to TRBJ1-2; D possibly corresponds to TRBD1 (5 bases). The germline V gene encodes CDR1 SEHNR and CDR2 FQNEAQ (reference sequence). The V and J ends lost 5 bases and 3 bases respectively, with 13 bases between them. The CDR3 runs 14 residues. The CDR3 bases are TGTGCCAGCAGCCCGCTTGGGGGGTACTATGGCTACACCTTC. This codes for CASSPLGGYYGYTF.

This chain joins TRBV19 and TRBJ1-1; 10 bases are shared with TRBD1. The CDR3 consists of 17 residues. V lost 2 bases to trimming and J lost 0 bases; unmatched junction nucleotides: 6. The germline CDR1 and CDR2 sequences are LNHDA and SQIVND (reference sequence). CDR3 sequence: CASSIRQGAAMNTEAFF. CDR3 in DNA: TGTGCCAGTAGTATAAGACAGGGGGCGGCGATGAACACTGAAGCTTTCTTT.

The CDR3 DNA reads as TGTGCCAGCTCACCAAAAGACAGGGGCACTGAAGCTTTCTTT. Translating it yields CASSPKDRGTEAFF. The V gene is TRBV18, the J gene TRBJ1-1; 8 bases match TRBD1. The V gene end was trimmed by 2 bases and the J gene end by 4 bases; junction bases not matched to a gene: 3. CDR1 KGHSH and CDR2 LQKENI come from the germline V gene. The CDR3 length is 14 residues.

The V and J genes are TRBV30 and TRBJ1-6; unclear D gene. V lost 8 bases to trimming and J lost 0 bases, with 8 bases between them. Germline V gives CDR1 GTSNPN, CDR2 SVGIG (reference sequence). The CDR3 runs 13 residues. The CDR3 region has the DNA TGTGCCACCGCAGTCTCCTATAATTCACCCCTCCACTTT. Its translation is CATAVSYNSPLHF.

The rearrangement joins TRBV29-1 to TRBJ1-1; the D gene is possibly TRBD1 (6 bases). This CDR3 is built from 13 residues. Germline-derived CDR1 and CDR2 are SQVTM and ANQGSEA. V was pared by 7 bases and J by 2 bases, with 14 bases between. The CDR3 DNA is TGCAGCGCCCTCGGAGGGGGAAACACTGAAGCTTTCTTT. It is translated as CSALGGGNTEAFF.

The CDR3 spells CASSQIQGANEKLFF. DNA for the CDR3: TGCGCCAGCAGCCAGATACAGGGGGCTAATGAAAAACTGTTTTTT. The rearrangement joins TRBV4-1 to TRBJ1-4; TRBD1 matches at 8 bases. Germline assignment: CDR1 MGHRA and CDR2 YSYEKL. This CDR3 is built from 15 residues. With 3 bases clipped from V and 3 bases from J, the junction kept 3 bases outside the gene matches.

The chain employs TRBV10-3 and TRBJ1-1; the D gene is possibly TRBD1 (5 bases). This CDR3 comprises 15 residues. Germline lookup yields CDR1 ENHRY and CDR2 SYGVKD. V lost 6 bases and J 3 bases, leaving 17 bases between the germline ends. In DNA, the CDR3 is TGTGCCATCAGGGAGCCGTCGGGGGGTGACACTGAAGCTTTCTTT. This sequence encodes CAIREPSGGDTEAFF.

The chain employs TRBV5-1 and TRBJ2-1, with D perhaps TRBD1 (5 bases). The V end lost 0 bases, the J end lost 0 bases, and 13 bases lay between the germline ends. CDR3 length: 17 residues. Germline V gene lookup returns CDR1 SGHRS and CDR2 YFSETQ. The CDR3, as DNA: TGCGCCAGCAGCTTGGGCCAGGGTAGTCACTCCTACAATGAGCAGTTCTTC. It encodes CASSLGQGSHSYNEQFF.

This chain connects TRBV5-5 to TRBJ1-3; a possible D gene is TRBD1 (6 bases). V was trimmed by 0 bases and J by 0 bases, leaving 7 bases between them. Germline V CDR1 and CDR2: SGHKS, YYEKEE (reference sequence). CDR3 length equals 15 residues. CDR3 sequence (DNA): TGTGCCAGCAGCTTGGAAGGGGGCTCTGGAAACACCATATATTTT. Its protein product is CASSLEGGSGNTIYF.

The chain joins TRBV6-5 to TRBJ2-5; TRBD1 aligns across 7 bases. CDR3 length: 14 residues. V was pared by 4 bases and J by 1 base, with 3 bases of the junction left unmatched. Germline V CDR1 and CDR2: MNHEY, SVGAGI. The CDR3 sequence is CASSSTGIQETQYF. The CDR3 DNA is TGTGCCAGCAGTTCGACAGGGATCCAAGAGACCCAGTACTTC.

The chain couples TRBV7-8 to TRBJ2-5; 7 bases map to TRBD2. The J segment lost 2 bases and the V segment lost 8 bases, leaving 5 bases of the junction unmatched. CDR1 and CDR2 (germline): SGHVS, FQNEAQ. This CDR3 is built from 13 residues. CDR3 region: CASAQGLQETQYF. For the CDR3, the DNA is TGTGCCAGCGCGCAGGGACTACAAGAGACCCAGTACTTC.

This sequence joins TRBV18 and TRBJ2-1; TRBD1 matches at 7 bases. The germline V gene has CDR1 KGHSH and CDR2 LQKENI. The V gene end was trimmed by 5 bases and the J gene end by 3 bases; junction bases not matched to a gene: 4. The CDR3 runs to 14 residues. The CDR3 DNA follows: TGTGCCAGCTCAGGCGACAGGGTCTACAATGAGCAGTTCTTC. It encodes CASSGDRVYNEQFF.

The chain recombines TRBV9 with TRBJ1-1, with 7 bases identical to TRBD1. The V gene end was trimmed by 0 bases and the J gene end by 10 bases; junction bases not matched to a gene: 9. From germline, CDR1 is SGDLS and CDR2 YYNGEE. The CDR3 runs 14 residues. Here the CDR3 DNA reads TGTGCCAGCAGCGTAGTATCCGAGGGGGCGGCAGCTTTCTTT. This translates into CASSVVSEGAAAFF.

This rearrangement joins TRBV7-2 to TRBJ1-5; D is perhaps TRBD1 (6 bases). The CDR3 extends over 18 amino acids. Germline lookup yields CDR1 SGHTA and CDR2 FQGNSA. V lost 5 bases, J lost 9 bases, and 29 bases lay in between. For the CDR3, the DNA is TGTGCCAGCAGCCTATCGATACGGACGGGGCAGGGGTGGCCGCCCCAGCATTTT. Residues: CASSLSIRTGQGWPPQHF.

This chain joins TRBV5-6 and TRBJ2-3, with D possibly TRBD2 on 7 matching bases. The CDR3 sequence is 16 residues long. V lost 3 bases to trimming and J lost 3 bases, with 17 bases between them. Germline V gene data show CDR1 as SGHDT and CDR2 as YYEEEE. The CDR3 DNA reads as TGTGCCAGCAGCTCTACGTGGAGGGGGGGGACAGATACGCAGTATTTT. The encoded protein is CASSSTWRGGTDTQYF.

The genes are TRBV7-9 and TRBJ1-2, with TRBD1 identical over 9 bases. This CDR3 has 15 amino acids. Unmatched junction bases numbered 7, after V lost 1 base and J lost 7 bases. The V gene's germline CDR1 is SEHNR and CDR2 FQNEAQ (reference sequence). DNA for the CDR3: TGTGCCAGCAGCTTAGGGGGACAGGGTGCTGTTGGCTACACCTTC. Translated, it gives CASSLGGQGAVGYTF.

The table lists this clone with a count of one. The genes are TRBV10-2 and TRBJ1-4, with D maybe TRBD1 (6 bases). CDR3 length: 14 amino acids. V lost 8 bases and J 3 bases, leaving 13 bases between the germline ends. Germline CDR1 and CDR2: WSHSY and SAAADI. The CDR3 DNA sequence: TGCGCCAGCGCCCAGGGGCAGCCTAATGAAAAACTGTTTTTT. Amino acid sequence: CASAQGQPNEKLFF.

The chain couples TRBV5-4 to TRBJ2-5, with 16 bases fitting TRBD2. In germline, CDR1 is SGHNT, CDR2 YYREEE (reference sequence). The CDR3 has 19 amino acids. Trimming removed 0 bases from V and 5 bases from J; junction bases left unmatched: 10. DNA of the CDR3: TGTGCCAGCAGCTTGGGGAGTGGGACTAGCGGGGGGGCTTTGGAGACCCAGTACTTC. Amino acids: CASSLGSGTSGGALETQYF.

The genes are TRBV7-9 and TRBJ2-5; D is possibly TRBD1 (6 bases). The CDR3 consists of 15 residues. Germline V gene sequence: CDR1 SEHNR, CDR2 FQNEAQ (reference sequence). Trimming pared 3 bases from V and 5 bases from J, leaving 16 bases between. In DNA form, the CDR3 reads TGTGCCAGCAGCTTTCAGGGGCGCCGGGGTGAGACCCAGTACTTC. It is translated as CASSFQGRRGETQYF. Drawing the rest from reference TRBV7-9 and TRBJ2-5, the complete variable domain is DTGVSQNPRHKITKRGQNVTFRCDPISEHNRLYWYRQTLGQGPEFLTYFQNEAQLEKSRLLSDRFSAERPKGSFSTLEIQRTEQGDSAMYLCASSFQGRRGETQYFGPGTRLLVL.

The rearrangement joins TRBV29-1 to TRBJ2-5, with D possibly TRBD1 on 5 matching bases. This CDR3 comprises 14 residues. The V gene lost 6 bases and the J gene lost 0 bases, with 14 bases spanning the gap. The V gene's germline CDR1 is SQVTM and CDR2 ANQGSEA. Written as DNA, the CDR3 is TGCAGCGTCAGGACACCCCGGTACCAAGAGACCCAGTACTTC. It translates to CSVRTPRYQETQYF.

The rearrangement links TRBV7-8 to TRBJ2-7; D tentatively reads TRBD1 or TRBD2 (6 bases each). Trimming took 5 bases from V and 3 from J, leaving 14 bases between them. CDR3 length: 14 residues. Germline V CDR1 and CDR2: SGHVS, FQNEAQ. The CDR3 here is CASSQGGRFYEQYF. The CDR3 DNA is TGTGCCAGCAGCCAAGGGGGGCGCTTCTACGAGCAGTACTTC.